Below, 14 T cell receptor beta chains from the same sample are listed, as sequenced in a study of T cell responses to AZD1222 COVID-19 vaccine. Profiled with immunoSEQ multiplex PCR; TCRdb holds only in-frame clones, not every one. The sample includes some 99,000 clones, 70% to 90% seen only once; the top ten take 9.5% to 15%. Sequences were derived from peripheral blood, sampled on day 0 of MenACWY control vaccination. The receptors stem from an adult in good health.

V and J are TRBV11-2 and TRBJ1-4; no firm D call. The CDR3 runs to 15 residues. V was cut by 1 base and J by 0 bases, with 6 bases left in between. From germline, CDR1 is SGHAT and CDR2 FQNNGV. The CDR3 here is CASSLGASTNEKLFF. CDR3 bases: TGTGCCAGCAGCTTAGGGGCGTCAACTAATGAAAAACTGTTTTTT.

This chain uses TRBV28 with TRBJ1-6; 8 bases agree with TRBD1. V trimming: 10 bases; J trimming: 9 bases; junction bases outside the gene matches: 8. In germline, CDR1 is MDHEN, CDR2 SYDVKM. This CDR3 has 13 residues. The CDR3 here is CATMTGDASPLHF. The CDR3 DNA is TGTGCCACCATGACAGGGGACGCTTCACCCCTCCACTTT. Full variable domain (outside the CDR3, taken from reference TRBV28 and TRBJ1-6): DVKVTQSSRYLVKRTGEKVFLECVQDMDHENMFWYRQDPGLGLRLIYFSYDVKMKEKGDIPEGYSVSREKKERFSLILESASTNQTSMYLCATMTGDASPLHFGNGTRLTVT.

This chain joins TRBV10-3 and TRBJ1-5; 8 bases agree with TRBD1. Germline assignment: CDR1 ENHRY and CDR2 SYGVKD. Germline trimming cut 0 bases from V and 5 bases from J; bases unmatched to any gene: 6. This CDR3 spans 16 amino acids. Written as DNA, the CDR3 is TGTGCCATCAGTGAGTCCCGGACAGGGAGGGATCAGCCCCAGCATTTT. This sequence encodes CAISESRTGRDQPQHF.

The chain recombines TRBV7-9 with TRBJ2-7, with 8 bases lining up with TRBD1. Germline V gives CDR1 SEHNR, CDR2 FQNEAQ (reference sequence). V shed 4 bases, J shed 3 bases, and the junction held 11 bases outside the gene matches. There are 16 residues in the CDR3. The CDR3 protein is CASSSGPWTGNYEQYF. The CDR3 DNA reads TGTGCCAGCAGCTCGGGCCCTTGGACAGGGAACTACGAGCAGTACTTC.

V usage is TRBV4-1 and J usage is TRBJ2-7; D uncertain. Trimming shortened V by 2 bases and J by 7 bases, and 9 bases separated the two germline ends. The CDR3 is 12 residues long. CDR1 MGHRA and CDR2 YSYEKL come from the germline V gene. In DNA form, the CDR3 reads TGCGCCAGCAGCCAAACCGGCGCTGAGCAGTACTTC. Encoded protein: CASSQTGAEQYF.

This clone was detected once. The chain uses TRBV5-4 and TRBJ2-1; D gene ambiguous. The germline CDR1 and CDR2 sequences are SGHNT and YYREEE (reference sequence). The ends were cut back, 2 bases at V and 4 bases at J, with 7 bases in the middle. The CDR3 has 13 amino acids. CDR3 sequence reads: CASSLDQYNEQFF. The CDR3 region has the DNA TGTGCCAGCAGCTTAGACCAATACAATGAGCAGTTCTTC.

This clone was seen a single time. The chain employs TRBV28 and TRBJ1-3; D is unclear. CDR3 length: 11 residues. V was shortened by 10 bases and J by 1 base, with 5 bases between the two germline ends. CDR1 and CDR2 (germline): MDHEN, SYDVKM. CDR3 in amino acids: CAIISGNTIYF. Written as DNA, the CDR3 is TGTGCCATAATATCTGGAAACACCATATATTTT.

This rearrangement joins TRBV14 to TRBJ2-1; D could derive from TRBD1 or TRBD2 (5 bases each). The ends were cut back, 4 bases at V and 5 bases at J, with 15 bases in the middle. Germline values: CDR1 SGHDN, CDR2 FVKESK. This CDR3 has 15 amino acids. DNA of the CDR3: TGTGCCAGCAGCCGGGGACGTAGCTTCGACAATGAGCAGTTCTTC. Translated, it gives CASSRGRSFDNEQFF.

CDR3 amino acids: CSASSLLPETQYF. In DNA form, the CDR3 reads TGCAGTGCTAGTAGTCTCTTACCGGAGACCCAGTACTTC. This chain links TRBV20-1 with TRBJ2-5; the D is unclear. The CDR3 spans 13 residues. The germline V gene has CDR1 DFQATT and CDR2 SNEGSKA (reference sequence). Trimming removed 3 bases at V and 5 bases at J, with 13 bases between.

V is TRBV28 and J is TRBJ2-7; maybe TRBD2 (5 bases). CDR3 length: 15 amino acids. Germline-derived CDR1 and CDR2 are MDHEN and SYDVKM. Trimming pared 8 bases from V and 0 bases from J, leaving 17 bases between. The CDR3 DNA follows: TGTGCCAGCTACTCAGACCGGGGTCTCTCCTACGAGCAGTACTTC. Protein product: CASYSDRGLSYEQYF.

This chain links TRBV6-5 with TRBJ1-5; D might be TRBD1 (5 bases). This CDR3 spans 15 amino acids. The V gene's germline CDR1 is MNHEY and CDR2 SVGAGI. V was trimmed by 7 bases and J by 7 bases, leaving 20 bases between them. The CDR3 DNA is TGTGCCAGCACCGCCTCCCGGGGACGGGACCAGCCCCAGCATTTT. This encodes CASTASRGRDQPQHF.

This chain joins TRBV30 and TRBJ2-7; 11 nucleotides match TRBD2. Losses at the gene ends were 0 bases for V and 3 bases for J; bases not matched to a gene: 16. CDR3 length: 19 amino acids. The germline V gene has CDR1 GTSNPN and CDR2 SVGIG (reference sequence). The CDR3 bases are TGTGCCTGGAGTGTCCCCCCCGGGACTAGCGGAGGAGGGTTCTACGAGCAGTACTTC. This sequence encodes CAWSVPPGTSGGGFYEQYF. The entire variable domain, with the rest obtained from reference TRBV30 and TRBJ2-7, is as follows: SQTIHQWPATLVQPVGSPLSLECTVEGTSNPNLYWYRQAAGRGLQLLFYSVGIGQISSEVPQNLSASRPQDRQFILSSKKLLLSDSGFYLCAWSVPPGTSGGGFYEQYFGPGTRLTVT.

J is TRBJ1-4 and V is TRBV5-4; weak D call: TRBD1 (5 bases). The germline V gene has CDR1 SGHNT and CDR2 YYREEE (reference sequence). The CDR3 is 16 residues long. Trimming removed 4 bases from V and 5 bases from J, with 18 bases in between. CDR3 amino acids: CASSLGGERGNEKLFF. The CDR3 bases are TGTGCCAGCAGCCTGGGGGGGGAGAGGGGAAATGAAAAACTGTTTTTT. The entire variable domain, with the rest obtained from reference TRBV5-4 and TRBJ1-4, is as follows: ETGVTQSPTHLIKTRGQQVTLRCSSQSGHNTVSWYQQALGQGPQFIFQYYREEENGRGNFPPRFSGLQFPNYSSELNVNALELDDSALYLCASSLGGERGNEKLFFGSGTQLSVL.

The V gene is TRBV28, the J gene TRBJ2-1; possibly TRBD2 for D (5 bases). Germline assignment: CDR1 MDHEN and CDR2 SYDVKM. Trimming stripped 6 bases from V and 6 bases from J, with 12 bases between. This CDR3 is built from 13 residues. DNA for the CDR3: TGTGCCAGCAGACAAGGGAGTCGCAATGAGCAGTTCTTC. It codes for CASRQGSRNEQFF.